The following is a T cell receptor beta chain sequence with its context. What it binds is not known. The sample is drawn from a study of graft-versus-host responses after intestinal transplantation. Broader study findings: The highest levels of circulating GvH clones went along with early declines in HvG clones after transplant.

Sequencing used immunoSEQ multiplex PCR; TCRdb keeps in-frame clones, though not all of them. The table shows tens of thousands of clones, with 85% to 95% occurring only once. This specimen consisted of unstimulated CD8+ T cells sorted from spleen or lymph node cells, obtained before intestinal transplant. The sequence was collected from a human donor who received an intestinal transplant.

The CDR3, as DNA: TGTGCCAGCAGCCCCTCGGGACAAGAGACCCAGTACTTC. It specifies CASSPSGQETQYF. The chain joins TRBV11-2 to TRBJ2-5; weak D call: TRBD2 (5 bases). The CDR3 has 13 amino acids. V lost 5 bases, J lost 2 bases, and 9 bases lay in between. Germline V gene lookup returns CDR1 SGHAT and CDR2 FQNNGV. Full variable domain (outside the CDR3, taken from reference TRBV11-2 and TRBJ2-5): EAGVAQSPRYKIIEKRQSVAFWCNPISGHATLYWYQQILGQGPKLLIQFQNNGVVDDSQLPKDRFSAERLKGVDSTLKIQPAKLEDSAVYLCASSPSGQETQYFGPGTRLLVL.